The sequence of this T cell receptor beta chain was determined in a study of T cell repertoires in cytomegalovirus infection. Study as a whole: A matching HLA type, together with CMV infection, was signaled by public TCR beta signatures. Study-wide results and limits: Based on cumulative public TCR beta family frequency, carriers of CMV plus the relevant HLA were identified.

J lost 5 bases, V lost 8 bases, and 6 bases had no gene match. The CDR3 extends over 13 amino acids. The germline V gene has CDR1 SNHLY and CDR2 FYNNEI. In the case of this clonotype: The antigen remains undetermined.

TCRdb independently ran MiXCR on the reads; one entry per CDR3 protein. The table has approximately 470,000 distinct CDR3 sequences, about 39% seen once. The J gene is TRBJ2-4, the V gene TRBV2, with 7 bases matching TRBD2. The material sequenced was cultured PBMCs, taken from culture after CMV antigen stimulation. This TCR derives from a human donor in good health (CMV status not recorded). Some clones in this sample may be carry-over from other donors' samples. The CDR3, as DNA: TGTGCCAGCGGAAGCGGGGCACAAAACATTCAGTACTTC. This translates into CASGSGAQNIQYF.